The 23 T cell receptor beta chains given below trace back to one sample, sequenced in a study of vaccination effects on CD4 cells after COVID-19. Antigen-specific CD4+ T cells were expanded (with viral peptide pools) by the ViraFEST assay ahead of sequencing. Between days 10 and 11 of culture, CD4+ T cells were separated out. Nucleocapsid antibodies were negative in the vaccine recipients, who had never had SARS-CoV-2 infection. The antigens for these receptors are not known. TCRdb's table, derived via immunoSEQ multiplex PCR, lists solely in-frame clones and lacks some. The repertoire includes tens of thousands of clones, 65% to 85% of them detected once, and about 3.2% sits in the top ten. The sequences come from CD4+ T cells from PBMCs cultured with HCoV-NL63 spike peptides, collected before COVID-19 vaccination. The source of these receptors is a human donor who received a COVID-19 vaccine.

The V gene is TRBV7-4, the J gene TRBJ2-1, with D possibly called TRBD1 or TRBD2 (6 bases each). Trimming cost V 2 bases and J 8 bases, with 7 bases left between them. Germline V gives CDR1 SGHVT, CDR2 SQSDAQ. The CDR3 consists of 12 residues. CDR3 nucleotide sequence: TGTGCCAGCAGCTTAAGGGGGGATGAGCAGTTCTTC. It specifies CASSLRGDEQFF.

CDR3 in amino acids: CASEGTGGGLTGELFF. The CDR3, as DNA: TGTGCCAGCGAAGGGACCGGCGGGGGGTTGACCGGGGAGCTGTTTTTT. This rearrangement joins TRBV7-9 to TRBJ2-2; TRBD2 matches at 8 bases. Germline loops: CDR1 SEHNR, CDR2 FQNEAQ (reference sequence). The length of the CDR3 is 16 residues. The ends lost 8 bases at V and 5 bases at J; junction bases unmatched: 13.

J is TRBJ2-6 and V is TRBV7-3, with a tentative D call TRBD1 (6 bases). CDR3 length equals 16 residues. Per germline, CDR1 SGHTA and CDR2 FQGTGA. The V end lost 2 bases, the J end lost 4 bases, and 12 bases lay between the germline ends. The CDR3: CASSLWAGEGANVLTF. The CDR3 DNA reads as TGTGCCAGCAGCTTATGGGCAGGGGAAGGGGCCAACGTCCTGACTTTC.

This clone has a handful of counts. The chain links TRBV4-2 to TRBJ2-3; D call uncertain. Germline loops: CDR1 LGHNA, CDR2 YNFKEQ. V lost 1 base and J lost 4, with 9 bases in between. This CDR3 contains 14 residues. The chain's CDR3 is CASSQAVRADTQYF. CDR3 bases: TGTGCCAGCAGCCAAGCCGTCCGGGCAGATACGCAGTATTTT.

V usage is TRBV7-3 and J usage is TRBJ2-5, with D unresolved. Looked up from germline, CDR1 is SGHTA and CDR2 is FQGTGA. The CDR3 covers 13 residues. Trimming pared 0 bases from V and 2 bases from J, leaving 4 bases between. This CDR3 is CASSLTEQETQYF. The CDR3 DNA sequence: TGTGCCAGCAGCTTAACCGAGCAAGAGACCCAGTACTTC. The full variable domain, its missing parts supplied by reference TRBV7-3 and TRBJ2-5, is GAGVSQTPSNKVTEKGKYVELRCDPISGHTALYWYRQSLGQGPEFLIYFQGTGAADDSGLPNDRFFAVRPEGSVSTLKIQRTERGDSAVYLCASSLTEQETQYFGPGTRLLVL.

The rearrangement joins TRBV7-2 to TRBJ2-2; weak D call: TRBD1 (6 bases). CDR1 is SGHTA, CDR2 FQGNSA, per germline. The CDR3 length is 13 residues. V lost 5 bases to trimming and J lost 10 bases, with 14 bases between them. The CDR3 nucleotides read TGTGCCAGCAGCCGTGGACAGATAGAGGAGCTGTTTTTT. This translates into CASSRGQIEELFF.

The chain links TRBV6-6 to TRBJ1-5; D perhaps matches TRBD1 (6 bases). The V and J ends lost 5 bases and 5 bases respectively, with 16 bases between them. This CDR3 region has 15 residues. Per the germline V gene, CDR1 is MNHNY and CDR2 is SVGAGI (reference sequence). CDR3 sequence reads: CASSKGDNLHQPQHF. The CDR3 nucleotides read TGTGCCAGCAGTAAAGGGGACAATCTACATCAGCCCCAGCATTTT.

V usage is TRBV6-6 and J usage is TRBJ2-1; D is possibly TRBD2 (6 bases). V gave up 8 bases and J gave up 4 bases, with 15 bases separating them. This CDR3 spans 14 amino acids. Germline loops: CDR1 MNHNY, CDR2 SVGAGI (reference sequence). CDR3 sequence: CASYPGTSYNEQFF. DNA for the CDR3: TGTGCCAGCTACCCCGGGACTTCGTACAATGAGCAGTTCTTC.

The chain joins TRBV2 to TRBJ2-5; 10 bases match TRBD1. The length of the CDR3 is 13 residues. J gave up 7 bases and V 6 bases, and 5 bases lay outside the gene matches. Germline CDR1 SNHLY, CDR2 FYNNEI. The CDR3 spells CASSGTGDGTQYF. CDR3 coding DNA: TGTGCCAGCAGCGGGACAGGGGATGGGACCCAGTACTTC.

V is TRBV6-1 and J is TRBJ2-7; the D is unclear. CDR1 is MNHNS, CDR2 SASEGT, per germline. The V end lost 1 base, the J end lost 4 bases, and 5 bases lay between the germline ends. There are 12 residues in the CDR3. The CDR3 coding sequence is TGTGCCAGCAGTGAAGGGGCTTACGAGCAGTACGTC. It translates to CASSEGAYEQYV.

In nucleotides, the CDR3 is TGTGCCAGCAGTGAATCTCAGATTGGGTTCCGGGATGGCTACACCTTC. Translation: CASSESQIGFRDGYTF. The chain combines TRBV6-1 with TRBJ1-2, with D unclear. V was cut by 2 bases and J by 6 bases, with 19 bases left in between. The length of the CDR3 is 16 residues. Germline loops: CDR1 MNHNS, CDR2 SASEGT.

This chain joins TRBV27 and TRBJ2-7; D is perhaps TRBD1 (5 bases). The CDR3 extends over 14 amino acids. Trimming pared 3 bases from V and 3 bases from J, leaving 12 bases between. Germline assignment: CDR1 MNHEY and CDR2 SMNVEV (reference sequence). The chain's CDR3 is CASSLSRAYYEQYV. DNA of the CDR3: TGTGCCAGCAGTTTGAGCAGGGCATACTACGAGCAGTACGTC.

V gene TRBV5-6 combines with J gene TRBJ2-7; 7 bases line up with TRBD1. The CDR3 is 15 residues long. J was trimmed by 2 bases and V by 1 base; bases with no gene match: 6. The germline CDR1 and CDR2 sequences are SGHDT and YYEEEE. The CDR3 DNA follows: TGTGCCAGCAGCTTGTTTCCGGGACAGCCCTACGAGCAGTACGTC. Translated: CASSLFPGQPYEQYV.

The chain employs TRBV2 and TRBJ2-5, with D perhaps TRBD2 (5 bases). V was clipped by 5 bases and J by 1 base, with 8 bases between them. Germline V gene lookup returns CDR1 SNHLY and CDR2 FYNNEI. The CDR3 totals 13 residues. Written as DNA, the CDR3 is TGTGCCAGCAGTAGACTAACCCAAGAGACCCAGTACTTC. It codes for CASSRLTQETQYF.

The chain links TRBV30 to TRBJ2-3, with D tentatively TRBD2 (6 bases). Germline V lookup: CDR1 GTSNPN, CDR2 SVGIG (reference sequence). The CDR3 loop spans 15 amino acids. Trimming left V 3 bases short and J 2 bases short, with 15 bases between. The CDR3 region is CAWSERGLTTDTQYF. The CDR3 region has the DNA TGTGCCTGGAGCGAACGGGGACTTACCACAGATACGCAGTATTTT.

The chain has TRBV5-1 and TRBJ2-6; no firm D call. Germline assignment: CDR1 SGHRS and CDR2 YFSETQ. V shed 0 bases and J shed 0 bases, with 7 bases lying between them. This CDR3 region has 16 residues. Here the CDR3 DNA reads TGCGCCAGCAGCTTGGCCGGTCTCTCTGGGGCCAACGTCCTGACTTTC. It translates to CASSLAGLSGANVLTF.

V and J are TRBV9 and TRBJ2-1, with D uncertain. The CDR3 contains 14 residues. Germline lookup yields CDR1 SGDLS and CDR2 YYNGEE. Trimming stripped 0 bases from V and 4 bases from J, with 8 bases between. CDR3 protein: CASSVGGLYNEQFF. The CDR3 DNA sequence: TGTGCCAGCAGCGTAGGGGGTCTTTACAATGAGCAGTTCTTC. The whole variable domain, filled in from reference TRBV9 and TRBJ2-1, reads DSGVTQTPKHLITATGQRVTLRCSPRSGDLSVYWYQQSLDQGLQFLIQYYNGEERAKGNILERFSAQQFPDLHSELNLSSLELGDSALYFCASSVGGLYNEQFFGPGTRLTVL.

This chain connects TRBV6-1 to TRBJ1-2; tentative D call: TRBD1 (5 bases). Trimming took 2 bases from V and 0 from J, leaving 19 bases between them. Germline-derived CDR1 and CDR2 are MNHNS and SASEGT. The CDR3 extends over 18 amino acids. CDR3 DNA sequence: TGTGCCAGCAGTGAATATTACTGGCGAGGGGACCCTAACTATGGCTACACCTTC. Translating gives CASSEYYWRGDPNYGYTF.

The chain carries TRBV29-1 and TRBJ2-2, with 8 bases identical to TRBD1. Germline loops: CDR1 SQVTM, CDR2 ANQGSEA. V lost 6 bases and J lost 6; bases outside the gene matches: 9. The CDR3 is 14 amino acids. CDR3 protein: CSVWTGIASGELFF. The CDR3 nucleotides read TGCAGCGTCTGGACAGGGATCGCATCCGGGGAGCTGTTTTTT.

This chain links TRBV23-1 with TRBJ2-7; D is perhaps TRBD1 or TRBD2 (5 bases each). TRBV23-1 is placed among ORFs of uncertain function. The CDR3 is 12 residues long. V was pared by 11 bases and J by 0 bases, with 11 bases between. DNA for the CDR3: TGCGCCGGAGGAACAGGCTCCTACGAGCAGTACGTC. This sequence encodes CAGGTGSYEQYV.

This clone was seen a single time. The chain is built from TRBV24-1 and TRBJ2-3; D possibly corresponds to TRBD1 (5 bases). CDR3 length equals 14 residues. Trimming shortened V by 4 bases and J by 3 bases, and 10 bases separated the two germline ends. Germline V CDR1 and CDR2: KGHDR, SFDVKD. Here the CDR3 DNA reads TGTGCCACCAGTGACAGGGTGGTTACAGATACGCAGTATTTT. Its translation: CATSDRVVTDTQYF.

The CDR3 DNA reads TGCGCCAGCAGCCATGGGGACTCGGGAGACGAGCAGTACGTC. It is translated as CASSHGDSGDEQYV. The chain has TRBV5-1 and TRBJ2-7; tentatively, D is TRBD2 (6 bases). Germline V lookup: CDR1 SGHRS, CDR2 YFSETQ. Trimming removed 4 bases at V and 5 bases at J, with 16 bases between. The CDR3 is 14 amino acids.

The rearrangement uses TRBV6-5 and TRBJ2-3, with no clear D. The length of the CDR3 is 12 residues. Per the germline V gene, CDR1 is MNHEY and CDR2 is SVGAGI. The V and J ends lost 4 bases and 6 bases respectively, with 8 bases between them. CDR3 bases: TGTGCCAGCAGTTCCAACGGGGATACGCAGTATTTT. This encodes CASSSNGDTQYF.